This T cell receptor beta chain was obtained from a study of blood T cell repertoires in COVID-19. Background on the study: From the United States, Italy and Spain came samples of acute and convalescent COVID-19.

The CDR3 has 16 residues. Germline trimming cut 3 bases from V and 6 bases from J; bases unmatched to any gene: 8. CDR1 is KGHDR and CDR2 is SFDVKD in the germline V gene. Per the original methods: The authors estimated nucleated cell counts from reference gene primer amplification. Only in-frame clones appear in the TCRdb table, and some are missing; sequencing was by immunoSEQ multiplex PCR. The V and J calls and the clone size are those of that table, but D and trimming were determined from the DNA. In the table there are 400,000 or so clones, around nine tenths of which are singletons. The clonotype was recovered from a human donor in a cohort sampled during active COVID-19. This chain links TRBV24-1 with TRBJ2-3; 10 bases map to TRBD1. The sequenced material came from peripheral blood. The CDR3 nucleotides are TGTGCCACCAGTGATACTGGACAGGGGGGTTTGGATACGCAGTATTTT. It encodes CATSDTGQGGLDTQYF.